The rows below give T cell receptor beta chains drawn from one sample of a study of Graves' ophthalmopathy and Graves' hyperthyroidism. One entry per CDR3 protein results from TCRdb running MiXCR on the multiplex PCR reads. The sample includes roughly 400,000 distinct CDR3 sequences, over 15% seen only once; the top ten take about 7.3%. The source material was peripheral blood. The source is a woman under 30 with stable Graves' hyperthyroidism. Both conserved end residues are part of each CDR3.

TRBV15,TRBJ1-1,CATRNRDTEAFF
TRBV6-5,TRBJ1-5,CASSTRMQPQHF
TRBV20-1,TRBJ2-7,CSAVLAGITYEQYF
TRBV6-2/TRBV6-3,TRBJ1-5,CASSYYGTDFGQPQHF
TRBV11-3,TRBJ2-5,CASSSAGWERDEETQYF
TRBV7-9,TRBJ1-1,CASSLVEGDRTEAFF
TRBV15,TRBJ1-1,CATSRESADEAFF
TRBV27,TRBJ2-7,CASRGDGYEQYF
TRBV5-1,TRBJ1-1,CASSLSRSTEAFF
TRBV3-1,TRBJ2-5,CASSQDGGRLETQYF
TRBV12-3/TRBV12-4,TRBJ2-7,CASSPDRVDYEQYF
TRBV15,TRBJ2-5,CATSSQSQETQYF
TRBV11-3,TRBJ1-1,CASRPKGRAEVFF
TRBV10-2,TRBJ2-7,CASRHYGAFSYEQYF
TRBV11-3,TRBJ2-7,CASGVGTSGSYEQYF
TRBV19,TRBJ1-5,CASIRTGGNQPQHF
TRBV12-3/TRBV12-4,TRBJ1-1,CASNRGTEAFF
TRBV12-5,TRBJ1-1,CASDPAGVGSEAFF
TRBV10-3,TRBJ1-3,CAIMSDSSGNTIYF
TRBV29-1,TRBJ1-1,CSARDTEAFF
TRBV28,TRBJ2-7,CASIKTSGNYEQYF
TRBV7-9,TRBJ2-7,CASSQGYQQYF